The present T cell receptor beta chain was sequenced within a study of T-cell reconstitution after alpha-beta-depleted transplantation in children (dated by TCRdb to the mid-2010s). About the full investigation: Using TCR repertoire profiling, the study quantitatively followed how T-cell immune reconstitution unfolded in children after TCRalphabeta/CD19-depleted allogeneic hematopoietic cell transplantation.

On this clonotype itself: The specificity of this receptor is unknown. The input lacks base qualities; no much larger clone sits a single base away.

Libraries were prepared through PCR. Sequencing used an Illumina HiSeq 2500. Molecular barcoding was employed in the preparation of TCR libraries, with unique molecular identifiers being used to normalize TCRbeta repertoire quantification. TCRdb reran the public reads through fastp at Q25 and MiXCR, keeping productive beta chains. Under each unique CDR3 protein, matching rows form one entry showing the most common genes and DNA. The sample includes about 500,000 distinct CDR3 sequences, with 30% to 35% observed a single time. In total, the top ten clones hold around 2.4% of the sample. CDR1 and CDR2 were assigned from the germline V gene as SGHRS and YFSETQ. V and J lose 1 base and 3 bases, and a span of 11 bases separates them. Spanning cysteine to phenylalanine, the CDR3 consists of 15 amino acids. The kept DNA is CDR3 alone, 45 bases in frame from the first base.

This specimen was PBMCs from the stem cell graft donor, taken from the stem cell graft. The rearranged segments are TRBV5-1 and TRBJ2-1; the D gene cannot be resolved reliably. This clonotype was obtained from a human donor who donated a stem cell graft to a child with aplastic anemia. For the CDR3, the sequence is CASSLSRTLYNEQFF. The DNA sequence is as follows: TGCGCCAGCAGCTTGTCGAGGACGCTCTACAATGAGCAGTTCTTC.